These T cell receptor beta chains were read from a single sample in a study of T cells after yellow fever vaccination. Each CDR3 protein gets one entry after TCRdb re-called the 5' RACE reads with MiXCR. Seen here are some 560,000 distinct CDR3 sequences, about 15% observed once, and the top ten hold roughly a sixth. This specimen was PBMCs, taken about 5 days after the first yellow fever vaccination. The source of these receptors is a man in his late teens or twenties who received the YFV17D yellow fever vaccine. CDR3s include the opening cysteine and the closing phenylalanine or tryptophan.

17	TRBV4-1	TRBJ2-5	CASSQRIPGQGEETQYF
15	TRBV7-2	TRBJ1-5	CASSFGPDPGEPQHF
13	TRBV20-1	TRBJ1-1	CSASGGVNTEAFF
16	TRBV5-1	TRBJ2-5	CASSLAGGGEVETQYF
14	TRBV18	TRBJ1-1	CASSPPVTKAEAFF
14	TRBV14	TRBJ1-2	CASSRLSPEGGYTF
13	TRBV9	TRBJ1-5	CASGTGGIQPQHF
15	TRBV11-2	TRBJ2-3	CASSPRGAGTDTQYF
15	TRBV25-1	TRBJ2-4	CASSAPGPRGNIQYF
14	TRBV19	TRBJ2-2	CASSIYGSTGELFF
12	TRBV5-1	TRBJ1-2	CASSGQNYGYTF
17	TRBV4-3	TRBJ1-5	CASSQDVLWHSNQPQHF
12	TRBV18	TRBJ2-7	CASSPETYEQYF
17	TRBV9	TRBJ2-5	CASSVGGGTVREWAQYF
12	TRBV12-5	TRBJ2-7	CASGLVTGEQYF
16	TRBV9	TRBJ2-5	CASSVDVRALEETQYF
14	TRBV28	TRBJ2-2	CASIFGGAGGELFF
14	TRBV7-9	TRBJ2-7	CASSLTDSRGEQYF
16	TRBV6-2/TRBV6-3	TRBJ2-7	CASSYSIGTGFYEQYF
17	TRBV4-1	TRBJ2-3	CASSQVGAERGWDTQYF
14	TRBV12-3/TRBV12-4	TRBJ2-7	CASSREATSREQYF
12	TRBV7-9	TRBJ2-5	CASSSDSGTEYF
15	TRBV7-9	TRBJ1-2	CASSPGRGLNYGYTF
16	TRBV28	TRBJ2-1	CASRGLAGVSYNEQFF
15	TRBV5-1	TRBJ2-3	CASSGGGAGTDTQYF
17	TRBV6-5	TRBJ1-3	CASRAKGLPRAGNTIYF
14	TRBV5-1	TRBJ1-1	CASRPGPTNTEAFF
16	TRBV7-8	TRBJ2-1	CASSHILQGSYNEQFF
16	TRBV11-2	TRBJ2-1	CASSPDVSRAYNEQFF
10	TRBV5-1	TRBJ2-7	CASGVYEQYF
15	TRBV7-9	TRBJ2-5	CASSSPGTSEETQYF